Listed below are T cell receptor beta chains from one sample, sequenced in a study of blood T cell repertoires in COVID-19. Some clones are missing from TCRdb's copy, which holds only in-frame ones; the method was immunoSEQ multiplex PCR. This table has around 200,000 clones, over 75% appearing once. Source material: PBMCs or T cells enriched from blood (not recorded which). All receptors derive from a woman between 18 and 29 years old who had recovered from COVID-19. Both conserved end residues are part of each CDR3. Fields, in order: clone size, J gene, D gene, V gene, CDR3 protein, CDR3 DNA. A D gene is named only where the DNA matches it firmly. Rows may omit the clone size; those that give it use once, few, many or a size class.

-	TRBJ2-2	-	TRBV4-1	CASSQVWQAGELFF	TGCGCCAGCAGCCAAGTATGGCAGGCGGGGGAGCTGTTTTTT
few	TRBJ2-7	-	TRBV27	CASSLRFTPLTTGLPVHYEQYF	TGTGCCAGCAGTTTAAGGTTTACCCCGCTTACTACAGGGCTCCCCGTACACTACGAGCAGTACTTC
-	TRBJ2-1	TRBD2	TRBV3-1/TRBV3-2	CASSRLAGHSYNEQFF	TGTGCCAGCAGCCGACTAGCGGGACACTCCTACAATGAGCAGTTCTTC
-	TRBJ2-1	-	TRBV5-8	CASSPAEDSYNEQFF	TGTGCCAGCAGCCCGGCGGAGGATAGCTACAATGAGCAGTTCTTC
-	TRBJ1-1	-	TRBV29-1	CSAADGTRWDTEAFF	TGCAGCGCGGCCGATGGGACTAGATGGGACACTGAAGCTTTCTTT
-	TRBJ2-1	-	TRBV7-9	CASSPPAGQFF	TGTGCCAGCAGCCCACCAGCAGGGCAGTTCTTC
-	TRBJ1-5	-	TRBV28	CASSLMYSNQPQHF	TGTGCCAGCAGTTTAATGTATAGCAATCAGCCCCAGCATTTT
-	TRBJ2-4	TRBD1	TRBV4-3	CASSQGQGSLTQYF	TGCGCCAGCAGCCAGGGACAGGGTTCTTTGACGCAGTACTTC
-	TRBJ2-3	-	TRBV19	CASTTGTLTDTQYF	TGTGCCAGTACTACCGGGACTTTAACAGATACGCAGTATTTT
-	TRBJ1-6	TRBD1	TRBV2	CASRADRGSSPLHF	TGTGCCAGCAGGGCCGACAGGGGGAGCTCACCCCTCCACTTT
once	TRBJ2-3	-	TRBV27	CASSIRGPADTQYF	TGTGCCAGCAGTATACGGGGTCCCGCCGATACGCAGTATTTT
once	TRBJ1-4	-	TRBV7-9	CASSPVPRNEKLFF	TGTGCCAGCAGCCCCGTTCCTCGGAATGAAAAACTGTTTTTT
-	TRBJ2-3	TRBD2	TRBV5-1	CASRSGRGTDTQYF	TGCGCCAGCCGTAGCGGGAGGGGAACAGATACGCAGTATTTT
-	TRBJ2-2	-	TRBV19	CASSIEATAGTIPGELFF	TGTGCCAGTAGTATAGAAGCTACAGCGGGCACAATCCCCGGGGAGCTGTTTTTT
-	TRBJ2-6	-	TRBV6-1	CASSEEGAGANVLTF	TGTGCCAGCAGTGAAGAGGGGGCTGGGGCCAACGTCCTGACTTTC
-	TRBJ2-2	-	TRBV28	CASSPWTANTGELFF	TGTGCCAGCAGCCCTTGGACAGCAAACACCGGGGAGCTGTTTTTT
-	TRBJ1-5	-	TRBV7-2	CASSLDGVSNQPQHF	TGTGCCAGCAGCTTAGACGGAGTTAGCAATCAGCCCCAGCATTTT
-	TRBJ2-5	-	TRBV7-2	CASRASGGNQETQYF	TGTGCCAGCAGAGCTTCGGGGGGCAACCAAGAGACCCAGTACTTC
-	TRBJ1-2	-	TRBV30	CAWRHQSGYTF	TGTGCCTGGAGACACCAGTCGGGCTACACCTTC
once	TRBJ1-1	-	TRBV2	CASSVGGDTEAFF	TGTGCCAGCAGCGTGGGGGGGGACACTGAAGCTTTCTTT
-	TRBJ2-1	-	TRBV20-1	CSASPDYHEQFF	TGCAGTGCTAGTCCCGACTACCATGAGCAGTTCTTC
-	TRBJ1-1	TRBD1	TRBV28	CASRPFPGQGGTEAFF	TGTGCCAGCAGACCATTCCCAGGACAGGGGGGCACTGAAGCTTTCTTT
-	TRBJ2-3	TRBD1	TRBV7-3	CASRKTGTGIADTQYF	TGTGCCAGCAGAAAAACCGGGACAGGGATTGCAGATACGCAGTATTTT
-	TRBJ2-2	-	TRBV5-4	CASSLEPGELFF	TGTGCCAGCAGCTTGGAGCCCGGGGAGCTGTTTTTT
-	TRBJ2-1	TRBD2	TRBV30	CAWTIPGGFALYEQFF	TGTGCCTGGACAATCCCCGGGGGGTTTGCCCTCTATGAGCAGTTCTTC
-	TRBJ2-3	-	TRBV28	CASNPVGSFTDTQYF	TGTGCCAGTAACCCCGTGGGCAGCTTCACAGATACGCAGTATTTT
once	TRBJ1-1	-	TRBV2	CASSLQGRTSEAFF	TGTGCCAGCAGTCTACAGGGTAGGACTTCTGAAGCTTTCTTT
-	TRBJ2-7	TRBD1	TRBV7-9	CASSPNPGTGYYEQYF	TGTGCCAGCAGCCCCAACCCGGGGACAGGCTACTACGAGCAGTACTTC
-	TRBJ1-6	-	TRBV19	CASSPTTGQRSPLHF	TGTGCCAGTAGTCCTACTACAGGACAGCGCTCACCCCTCCACTTT
-	TRBJ2-1	-	TRBV5-4	CASSLALFRGDEQFF	TGTGCCAGCAGCTTGGCCCTGTTCAGGGGCGATGAGCAGTTCTTC
-	TRBJ2-7	TRBD1	TRBV5-1	CASSTGQRTEQYF	TGCGCCAGCAGCACGGGACAGAGGACCGAGCAGTACTTC
once	TRBJ2-5	TRBD2	TRBV9	CASSVGASGSRKTQYF	TGTGCCAGCAGCGTAGGGGCTAGCGGGAGTCGGAAGACCCAGTACTTC
-	TRBJ2-7	TRBD1	TRBV28	CASSLDRAYEQYF	TGTGCCAGCAGTTTGGACAGGGCCTACGAGCAGTACTTC
-	TRBJ1-1	-	TRBV14	CASSQIGLGSGTEAFF	TGTGCCAGCAGCCAAATTGGGTTGGGGTCGGGAACTGAAGCTTTCTTT
-	TRBJ1-2	-	TRBV28	CASSLRGVDGYTF	TGTGCCAGCAGTTTGCGCGGGGTAGATGGCTACACCTTC
-	TRBJ2-1	-	TRBV18	CASSPLLFGSYNEQFF	TGTGCCAGCTCACCTCTGCTGTTCGGCTCCTACAATGAGCAGTTCTTC
-	TRBJ2-1	-	TRBV9	CASSTREDRGSGRNEQFF	TGTGCCAGCAGCACTAGAGAGGACAGGGGAAGCGGGAGAAATGAGCAGTTCTTC
-	TRBJ2-3	-	TRBV13	CASSLVVGSVGGYSTDTQYF	TGTGCCAGCAGCTTAGTCGTCGGGTCAGTTGGGGGCTATAGCACAGATACGCAGTATTTT
-	TRBJ2-7	TRBD1	TRBV30	CAWNRGPYEQYF	TGTGCCTGGAACAGGGGGCCCTACGAGCAGTACTTC
-	TRBJ2-6	TRBD1	TRBV2	CASSSGTAGANVLTF	TGTGCCAGCAGCTCCGGGACAGCTGGGGCCAACGTCCTGACTTTC
-	TRBJ1-1	-	TRBV5-4	CASSDGVRRAEAFF	TGTGCCAGCAGCGATGGAGTGAGGCGAGCTGAAGCTTTCTTT
-	TRBJ2-7	-	TRBV28	CATTRVYEQYF	TGTGCCACAACCAGGGTTTACGAGCAGTACTTC
-	TRBJ2-7	TRBD2	TRBV29-1	CSVSLGTSGSYEQYF	TGCAGCGTGTCCCTAGGGACTAGCGGGAGCTACGAGCAGTACTTC
-	TRBJ1-1	-	TRBV18	CASSPDYSNTEAFF	TGTGCCAGCTCACCGGACTACTCAAACACTGAAGCTTTCTTT
-	TRBJ1-1	TRBD1	TRBV5-1	CASSRISTGGEGNTEAFF	TGCGCCAGCAGCCGGATTTCGACAGGGGGCGAGGGAAACACTGAAGCTTTCTTT
once	TRBJ2-2	-	TRBV14	CASSQGQGPTGELFF	TGTGCCAGCAGCCAAGGGCAGGGGCCCACCGGGGAGCTGTTTTTT
-	TRBJ2-2	TRBD2	TRBV6-2/TRBV6-3	CASSSLAGGTNGELFF	TGTGCCAGCAGTTCACTAGCGGGAGGGACCAACGGGGAGCTGTTTTTT
-	TRBJ1-1	TRBD1	TRBV28	CASSPRQGRLNTEAFF	TGTGCCAGCAGCCCCAGACAGGGCAGACTGAACACTGAAGCTTTCTTT
-	TRBJ2-1	TRBD2	TRBV7-3	CASSLGLAGGGGYNEQFF	TGTGCCAGCAGTTTGGGACTAGCGGGAGGGGGAGGGTACAATGAGCAGTTCTTC
-	TRBJ2-5	TRBD2	TRBV5-1	CASSLGSAGEGETQYF	TGCGCCAGCAGCTTGGGATCAGCGGGAGAAGGAGAGACCCAGTACTTC
-	TRBJ2-7	-	TRBV6-2/TRBV6-3	CASSPGTQGLIYEQYF	TGTGCCAGCAGTCCAGGGACGCAGGGGTTGATCTACGAGCAGTACTTC
few	TRBJ2-1	TRBD2	TRBV5-1	CASSLGPAGANDEQFF	TGCGCCAGCAGCTTGGGTCCAGCGGGAGCCAATGATGAGCAGTTCTTC
-	TRBJ1-6	TRBD1	TRBV4-3	CASSTGTDNSPLHF	TGCGCCAGCAGCACCGGGACAGATAATTCACCCCTCCACTTT
-	TRBJ1-1	-	TRBV27	CASSFSGLNTEAFF	TGTGCCAGCAGTTTTTCGGGTTTGAACACTGAAGCTTTCTTT
once	TRBJ2-5	TRBD2	TRBV4-1	CASSQVPSGSTQETQYF	TGCGCCAGCAGCCAAGTTCCTAGCGGGAGCACCCAAGAGACCCAGTACTTC
-	TRBJ2-1	TRBD1	TRBV6-4	CASSDSAGQGYNKQFF	TGTGCCAGCAGTGACTCGGCGGGACAGGGGTACAATAAGCAGTTCTTC